These 20 T cell receptor beta chains came from one sample sequenced in a study of cytomegalovirus exposure and HLA in healthy donors. PCR amplification relied on 60 Vbeta primers (plus 13 Jbeta primers). The data were produced by immunoSEQ multiplex PCR, yet TCRdb's version contains in-frame clones alone and is incomplete. This table holds around 120,000 clones, 15% found once. The material sequenced was PBMCs. Every receptor here comes from a woman under 30 in good health and CMV-seronegative.

This clone occurred a few times. The chain joins TRBV2 to TRBJ2-3; 8 bases are shared with TRBD2. This CDR3 contains 15 residues. The junction had 3 bases not matched to a gene; V was cut back by 4 bases and J by 0 bases. The germline V gene has CDR1 SNHLY and CDR2 FYNNEI. The CDR3 region has the DNA TGTGCCAGCAGTGCGACTAGCGATAGCACAGATACGCAGTATTTT. It specifies CASSATSDSTDTQYF.

This clone was detected only a few times. The V gene is TRBV5-1, the J gene TRBJ1-2; D gene uncertain. Germline assignment: CDR1 SGHRS and CDR2 YFSETQ. The CDR3 runs 13 residues. V was clipped by 6 bases and J by 8 bases, with 17 bases between them. CDR3 sequence: CASTPPGGLGYTF. In DNA form, the CDR3 reads TGCGCCAGCACCCCGCCGGGTGGGTTGGGCTACACCTTC. The variable domain in full, completed from reference TRBV5-1 and TRBJ1-2, reads KAGVTQTPRYLIKTRGQQVTLSCSPISGHRSVSWYQQTPGQGLQFLFEYFSETQRNKGNFPGRFSGRQFSNSRSEMNVSTLELGDSALYLCASTPPGGLGYTFGSGTRLTVV.

This clone occurred a few times. The chain combines TRBV7-9 with TRBJ2-1; D remains ambiguous. The V gene's germline CDR1 is SEHNR and CDR2 FQNEAQ (reference sequence). V was pared by 1 base and J by 9 bases, with 10 bases between. The CDR3 runs 13 residues. The CDR3 region has the DNA TGTGCCAGCAGCTTAGAGGTGGCGGCTGAGCAGTTCTTC. It encodes CASSLEVAAEQFF. The whole variable domain, filled in from reference TRBV7-9 and TRBJ2-1, reads DTGVSQNPRHKITKRGQNVTFRCDPISEHNRLYWYRQTLGQGPEFLTYFQNEAQLEKSRLLSDRFSAERPKGSFSTLEIQRTEQGDSAMYLCASSLEVAAEQFFGPGTRLTVL.

The chain recombines TRBV7-9 with TRBJ1-4, with TRBD1 matching over 7 bases. Germline lookup yields CDR1 SEHNR and CDR2 FQNEAQ (reference sequence). The ends lost 8 bases at V and 6 bases at J; junction bases unmatched: 3. The CDR3 consists of 12 residues. CDR3 DNA: TGTGCCAGCCGGGACAGATATGAAAAACTGTTTTTT. Translating it yields CASRDRYEKLFF.

This clone appeared a few times. The J gene is TRBJ1-1, the V gene TRBV27, with 9 bases aligning to TRBD1. J was trimmed by 4 bases and V by 3 bases; bases with no gene match: 3. This CDR3 is 14 amino acids long. Germline V lookup: CDR1 MNHEY, CDR2 SMNVEV (reference sequence). The CDR3 nucleotides are TGTGCCAGCAGTTTCCTGACAGGGGGCACTGAAGCTTTCTTT. It codes for CASSFLTGGTEAFF.

V and J are TRBV28 and TRBJ2-3; 8 bases map to TRBD2. CDR3 length equals 17 residues. Germline V CDR1 and CDR2: MDHEN, SYDVKM. V was clipped by 3 bases and J by 2 bases; unmatched bases: 10. CDR3 sequence reads: CASSFARAGGYTDTQYF. The CDR3 nucleotides read TGTGCCAGCAGTTTCGCCCGGGCGGGAGGCTACACAGATACGCAGTATTTT. The full variable domain, rest sourced from reference TRBV28 and TRBJ2-3, is DVKVTQSSRYLVKRTGEKVFLECVQDMDHENMFWYRQDPGLGLRLIYFSYDVKMKEKGDIPEGYSVSREKKERFSLILESASTNQTSMYLCASSFARAGGYTDTQYFGPGTRLTVL.

V usage is TRBV5-4 and J usage is TRBJ2-7; TRBD2 aligns across 10 bases. This CDR3 is built from 17 residues. Germline CDR1 reads SGHNT; CDR2 reads YYREEE (reference sequence). Germline trimming cut 5 bases from V and 5 bases from J; bases unmatched to any gene: 16. The CDR3 coding sequence is TGTGCCAGCAGTCGCCCTAGCGGGAGAAAAGGGTGGGACGAGCAGTACTTC. It specifies CASSRPSGRKGWDEQYF.

This clone was counted between two and nine times. The rearrangement links TRBV5-4 to TRBJ1-1; a weak D match, TRBD1 (6 bases). Trimming shortened V by 3 bases and J by 1 base, and 10 bases separated the two germline ends. CDR3 length: 14 residues. Germline lookup yields CDR1 SGHNT and CDR2 YYREEE (reference sequence). The CDR3, as DNA: TGTGCCAGCAGCTGGAACAGGGAGAACACTGAAGCTTTCTTT. Translated, it gives CASSWNRENTEAFF. Full variable domain (missing parts from reference TRBV5-4 and TRBJ1-1): ETGVTQSPTHLIKTRGQQVTLRCSSQSGHNTVSWYQQALGQGPQFIFQYYREEENGRGNFPPRFSGLQFPNYSSELNVNALELDDSALYLCASSWNRENTEAFFGQGTRLTVV.

V is TRBV6-6 and J is TRBJ1-2; D ambiguous. The CDR3 length is 11 residues. Trimming removed 6 bases from V and 8 bases from J, with 10 bases in between. Germline V gene data show CDR1 as MNHNY and CDR2 as SVGAGI (reference sequence). CDR3 nucleotides: TGTGCCAGCAGACACGGGGTAGGCTACACCTTC. Its protein product is CASRHGVGYTF.

The rearrangement links TRBV28 to TRBJ2-7; 8 positions match TRBD1. The V gene's germline CDR1 is MDHEN and CDR2 SYDVKM. CDR3 length: 16 amino acids. Unmatched junction bases numbered 6, after V lost 2 bases and J lost 0 bases. The CDR3 loop is CASSLQGALSSYEQYF. Here the CDR3 DNA reads TGTGCCAGCAGTTTACAGGGGGCCCTGAGCTCCTACGAGCAGTACTTC. The entire variable domain, with the rest obtained from reference TRBV28 and TRBJ2-7, is as follows: DVKVTQSSRYLVKRTGEKVFLECVQDMDHENMFWYRQDPGLGLRLIYFSYDVKMKEKGDIPEGYSVSREKKERFSLILESASTNQTSMYLCASSLQGALSSYEQYFGPGTRLTVT.

In this sample, this clone turned up a few times. The chain is built from TRBV28 and TRBJ1-5, with D possibly being TRBD1 (5 bases). CDR3 size: 16 residues. V was shortened by 5 bases and J by 0 bases, with 14 bases between the two germline ends. Per the germline V gene, CDR1 is MDHEN and CDR2 is SYDVKM. This CDR3 reads CASSITGGVSNQPQHF. The CDR3 coding sequence is TGTGCCAGCAGTATTACAGGAGGGGTTAGCAATCAGCCCCAGCATTTT.

This rearrangement joins TRBV5-1 to TRBJ2-1, with unresolved D. Trimming cost V 2 bases and J 3 bases, with 9 bases left between them. Germline lookup yields CDR1 SGHRS and CDR2 YFSETQ. There are 14 residues in the CDR3. The CDR3 protein is CASSFGGLYNEQFF. The DNA of the CDR3 is TGCGCCAGCAGCTTTGGTGGGCTCTACAATGAGCAGTTCTTC.

This clone was seen only a few times. The chain recombines TRBV29-1 with TRBJ1-5; 7 nucleotides align to TRBD1. V was clipped by 7 bases and J by 0 bases; unmatched bases: 12. Per germline, CDR1 SQVTM and CDR2 ANQGSEA. The CDR3 is 16 residues long. CDR3 protein: CSGAGTEPYSNQPQHF. The DNA for the CDR3 is TGCAGCGGAGCCGGGACAGAGCCTTATAGCAATCAGCCCCAGCATTTT.

This clone was found a few times. This same CDR3 is encoded by further DNA sequences in the sample. This chain connects TRBV29-1 to TRBJ2-3; 8 nucleotides line up with TRBD1. The CDR3 sequence is 14 residues long. The ends lost 1 base at V and 2 bases at J; junction bases unmatched: 2. Germline V gene lookup returns CDR1 SQVTM and CDR2 ANQGSEA. CDR3 coding DNA: TGCAGCGTTGAAGGACAGGGGTACACAGATACGCAGTATTTT. This gives the protein CSVEGQGYTDTQYF.

The chain links TRBV5-6 to TRBJ2-3; TRBD2 might be the D (6 bases). The CDR3 extends over 14 amino acids. CDR1 SGHDT and CDR2 YYEEEE come from the germline V gene. V was pared by 0 bases and J by 2 bases, with 7 bases between. The CDR3 DNA follows: TGTGCCAGCAGCTTGGGGGGGGTCACAGATACGCAGTATTTT. Translation: CASSLGGVTDTQYF. Based on the CDR3 plus reference TRBV5-6 and TRBJ2-3, the full variable domain is DAGVTQSPTHLIKTRGQQVTLRCSPKSGHDTVSWYQQALGQGPQFIFQYYEEEERQRGNFPDRFSGHQFPNYSSELNVNALLLGDSALYLCASSLGGVTDTQYFGPGTRLTVL.

V gene TRBV12-5 combines with J gene TRBJ1-1; weak D call: TRBD1 (6 bases). The CDR3 is 12 residues long. V was trimmed by 4 bases and J by 6 bases, leaving 9 bases between them. CDR1 and CDR2 (germline): LGHNT, FRNRAP. CDR3 in DNA: TGTGCTAGTGGTTCAGGGGACGCTGAAGCTTTCTTT. This sequence encodes CASGSGDAEAFF.

V is TRBV4-3 and J is TRBJ1-6; weak D call: TRBD1 (5 bases). This CDR3 is built from 18 residues. Germline assignment: CDR1 LGHNA and CDR2 YSLEER. Trimming took 0 bases from V and 8 from J, leaving 20 bases between them. The CDR3 coding sequence is TGCGCCAGCAGCCAAGAGACCCCCGGGCGACAGACTGATTCACCCCTCCACTTT. Residues: CASSQETPGRQTDSPLHF.

This clone was detected only a few times. The chain uses TRBV19 and TRBJ2-1; D not certain. Deletions cut 1 base from V and 7 bases from J, with 8 bases between. This CDR3 has 13 amino acids. Germline lookup yields CDR1 LNHDA and CDR2 SQIVND (reference sequence). Written as DNA, the CDR3 is TGTGCCAGTAGTATAGGTCGAGTAAATGAGCAGTTCTTC. This gives the protein CASSIGRVNEQFF.

This clone has just a few counts. This chain joins TRBV5-6 and TRBJ1-1, with TRBD1 identical over 9 bases. This CDR3 spans 17 amino acids. The germline V gene has CDR1 SGHDT and CDR2 YYEEEE. The J segment lost 4 bases and the V segment lost 0 bases, leaving 10 bases of the junction unmatched. In DNA form, the CDR3 reads TGTGCCAGCAGCTTGGACTCTGGGACAGGGATACGCACTGAAGCTTTCTTT. Translating it yields CASSLDSGTGIRTEAFF.

The V and J genes are TRBV29-1 and TRBJ2-7, with TRBD1 as a possible D gene (6 bases). The CDR3 extends over 13 amino acids. Germline lookup yields CDR1 SQVTM and CDR2 ANQGSEA. The V and J ends lost 7 bases and 5 bases respectively, with 18 bases between them. The CDR3 loop reads CSASGGGTNEQYF. CDR3 bases: TGCAGCGCCTCGGGTGGGGGCACGAACGAGCAGTACTTC.